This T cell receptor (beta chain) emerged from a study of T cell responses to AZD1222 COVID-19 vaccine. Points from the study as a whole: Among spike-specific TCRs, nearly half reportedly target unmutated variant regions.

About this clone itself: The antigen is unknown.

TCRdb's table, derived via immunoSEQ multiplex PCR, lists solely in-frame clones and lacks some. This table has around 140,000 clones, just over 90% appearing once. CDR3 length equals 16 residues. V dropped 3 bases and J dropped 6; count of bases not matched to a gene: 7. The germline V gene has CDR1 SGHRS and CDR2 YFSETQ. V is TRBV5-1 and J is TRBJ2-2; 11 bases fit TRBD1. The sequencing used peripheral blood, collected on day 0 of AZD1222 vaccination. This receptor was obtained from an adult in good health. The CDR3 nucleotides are TGCGCCAGCAGCTACATTCCGGGACAGGGGGCCGGGGAGCTGTTTTTT. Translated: CASSYIPGQGAGELFF.